This TCR beta chain was recorded in a study of identical twins. General observations from the study: The conclusions drew on cross-sectional statistical analysis instead of tracking the same donors.

Template switching added a universal primer site; cDNA carried unique molecular identifiers. TCRdb re-called the 5' RACE reads through MiXCR, storing one row per CDR3 protein. The sample lists a few hundred thousand distinct CDR3 sequences; roughly 9.5% were seen once. The junction had 18 bases not matched to a gene; V was cut back by 6 bases and J by 2 bases. The CDR3 length is 18 residues. CDR1 and CDR2 (germline): DFQATT, SNEGSKA (reference sequence). This clonotype showed up many times. The antigen is not known. These data were also filed under a second study, of yellow fever vaccine responses in identical twins.

This chain links TRBV20-1 with TRBJ2-1, with 8 bases identical to TRBD2. Sequencing was done on a sample of PBMCs. This sequence was found in a woman younger than 30 in good health. Here the CDR3 DNA reads TGCAGTGCCCTAGGGCCTTCCGTGATCGGGAGGGCCTACAATGAGCAGTTCTTC. Translated: CSALGPSVIGRAYNEQFF.